A selection of T cell receptor beta chains follows, all from one sample in a study of Tregs in tolerant kidney transplant recipients. Measured with immunoSEQ multiplex PCR; TCRdb has only the in-frame clones, and not every one. The data show roughly 80,000 clones, around 93% seen once. This specimen was Tregs from blood, taken before the transplant. These receptors were taken from a human donor who received a combined kidney and bone marrow transplant. Both conserved end residues are part of each CDR3. D genes are given only for firm matches. Clone sizes are given selectively: once, few, many, or a class where the clone is expanded.

clone_size d_call j_call v_call cdr3_aa cdr3_nt
once - TRBJ2-4 TRBV28 CASSLPGILYF TGTGCCAGCAGTTTACCTGGTATTCTGTACTTC
- - TRBJ2-1 TRBV2 CASRLASRNNEQFF TGTGCCAGCAGGTTGGCTAGCCGAAACAATGAGCAGTTCTTC
few - TRBJ1-4 TRBV19 CASSIGRGLNEKLFF TGTGCCAGTAGTATAGGACGGGGACTTAATGAAAAACTGTTTTTT
- - TRBJ2-7 TRBV18 CASSLDSQREQYF TGTGCCAGCTCCTTGGACAGTCAACGCGAGCAGTACTTC
- - TRBJ2-3 TRBV9 CASSAALMTDTQYF TGTGCCAGCAGCGCCGCCTTAATGACAGATACGCAGTATTTT
- TRBD2 TRBJ2-7 TRBV28 CASRRSGSLYEQYF TGTGCCAGCAGGCGGAGCGGGAGCTTATACGAGCAGTACTTC
- - TRBJ1-2 TRBV30 CAWKGDEGYGYTF TGTGCCTGGAAAGGGGACGAGGGCTATGGCTACACCTTC
- - TRBJ1-1 TRBV5-1 CASSFTGLKPDTEAFF TGCGCCAGCAGCTTTACGGGACTCAAACCGGACACTGAAGCTTTCTTT
- - TRBJ2-7 TRBV10-1 CASSGTRGGEQYF TGCGCCAGCAGCGGGACAAGAGGGGGGGAGCAGTACTTC
- - TRBJ1-1 TRBV28 CASLLGGGWDTEAFF TGTGCCAGCCTCCTGGGGGGGGGATGGGACACTGAAGCTTTCTTT
- TRBD2 TRBJ2-5 TRBV28 CASSFSGSLQTQYF TGTGCCAGCAGTTTCAGCGGGAGCCTCCAGACCCAGTACTTC
- - TRBJ1-5 TRBV28 CASSLHSSNQPQHF TGTGCCAGCAGTTTGCACAGTAGCAATCAGCCCCAGCATTTT
- TRBD2 TRBJ2-1 TRBV12-5 CASGLARVAGGLNEQFF TGTGCTAGTGGTTTGGCCCGGGTAGCGGGAGGGTTGAATGAGCAGTTCTTC
- TRBD2 TRBJ2-3 TRBV5-1 CASSSLAGGTDTQYF TGCGCCAGCAGCTCTCTAGCGGGAGGAACAGATACGCAGTATTTT
- TRBD2 TRBJ2-3 TRBV27 CASSFGTSGTDTQYF TGTGCCAGCAGTTTCGGGACTAGCGGCACAGATACGCAGTATTTT
- TRBD2 TRBJ2-1 TRBV6-1 CASRGGTSGSNEQFF TGTGCCAGCAGGGGAGGGACTAGCGGGAGTAATGAGCAGTTCTTC
- - TRBJ1-2 TRBV7-9 CASSLVARSMQGYTF TGTGCCAGCAGCTTAGTTGCCAGGTCGATGCAGGGCTACACCTTC
- TRBD1 TRBJ2-5 TRBV18 CASSDRVQETQYF TGTGCCAGCTCCGACAGGGTCCAAGAGACCCAGTACTTC
- - TRBJ2-2 TRBV10-3 CASQINTGELFF TGTGCCTCACAAATAAACACCGGGGAGCTGTTTTTT
- - TRBJ2-4 TRBV28 CASSLDPKNIQYF TGTGCCAGCAGTTTGGACCCCAAAAACATTCAGTACTTC
- TRBD2 TRBJ2-1 TRBV19 CASSIEGAGGIGNEQFF TGTGCCAGTAGTATAGAGGGAGCGGGAGGGATTGGCAATGAGCAGTTCTTC
- - TRBJ2-2 TRBV27 CASTGRLNTGELFF TGTGCCAGCACGGGCAGGCTGAACACCGGGGAGCTGTTTTTT
- - TRBJ2-1 TRBV19 CASSNDRYTYNEQFF TGTGCCAGTAGTAACGACAGGTATACCTACAATGAGCAGTTCTTC
- - TRBJ2-1 TRBV2 CASSEARKAEQFF TGTGCCAGCAGTGAGGCGAGGAAGGCCGAGCAGTTCTTC
once TRBD2 TRBJ2-1 TRBV9 CASSVRGSGDSSYNEQFF TGTGCCAGCAGCGTAAGGGGTAGCGGGGACTCATCCTACAATGAGCAGTTCTTC
- TRBD2 TRBJ2-1 TRBV29-1 CSTPRTSYNEQFF TGCAGCACCCCTCGGACTAGTTACAATGAGCAGTTCTTC
- - TRBJ1-5 TRBV19 CASSIGRTVGNQPQHF TGTGCCAGTAGTATAGGGAGGACAGTAGGCAATCAGCCCCAGCATTTT
- TRBD1 TRBJ2-2 TRBV6-1 CASRRDSNTGELFF TGTGCCAGCAGACGGGACAGCAACACCGGGGAGCTGTTTTTT
- - TRBJ1-2 TRBV5-6 CASSSLTVARGYTF TGTGCCAGCAGCTCTCTGACAGTAGCGCGCGGCTACACCTTC
- - TRBJ1-2 TRBV25-1 CASSDAGREDGYTF TGTGCCAGCAGTGACGCAGGTAGGGAAGATGGCTACACCTTC
- TRBD2 TRBJ2-1 TRBV2 CASTGTGGPGNEQFF TGTGCCAGCACGGGAACGGGAGGGCCGGGCAATGAGCAGTTCTTC
- - TRBJ2-5 TRBV28 CASSDTGLRAQYF TGTGCCAGCAGTGATACAGGGCTTCGGGCCCAGTACTTC
- - TRBJ1-1 TRBV28 CASSLRPSVTKPTAFF TGTGCCAGCAGTTTACGGCCTTCTGTCACAAAACCTACAGCTTTCTTT
- - TRBJ1-5 TRBV9 CASTVELQGNRSYGNQPQHF TGTGCCAGCACCGTAGAACTCCAGGGGAATAGGTCGTATGGCAATCAGCCCCAGCATTTT
once - TRBJ2-3 TRBV10-3 CAIADSTDTQYF TGTGCCATCGCCGACAGCACAGATACGCAGTATTTT
- TRBD1 TRBJ2-3 TRBV9 CASSPTGVPTDTQYF TGTGCCAGCAGCCCAACAGGGGTCCCCACAGATACGCAGTATTTT
- - TRBJ1-5 TRBV5-5 CASSLVAGVTQPQHF TGTGCCAGCAGCTTGGTCGCAGGGGTAACTCAGCCCCAGCATTTT
- - TRBJ1-1 TRBV5-4 CASRGRGAGVNTEAFF TGTGCCAGCAGAGGGCGGGGGGCAGGGGTGAACACTGAAGCTTTCTTT
- - TRBJ2-3 TRBV18 CASSPPEGTDTQYF TGTGCCAGCTCACCACCGGAGGGGACAGATACGCAGTATTTT
- TRBD1 TRBJ1-3 TRBV9 CASSVEGTGGNTIYF TGTGCCAGCAGCGTAGAGGGGACAGGAGGAAACACCATATATTTT
- TRBD1 TRBJ2-7 TRBV27 CASSDPGQGHEQYF TGTGCCAGCAGTGATCCGGGACAGGGACACGAGCAGTACTTC
- TRBD2 TRBJ2-3 TRBV7-3 CASSYSGRTTDTQYF TGTGCCAGCAGCTATAGCGGGAGGACGACAGATACGCAGTATTTT
- TRBD1 TRBJ2-7 TRBV28 CASEGQGVNEQYF TGTGCCAGCGAAGGACAGGGCGTCAACGAGCAGTACTTC
once TRBD2 TRBJ2-1 TRBV28 CATYSPGLAGGEQFF TGTGCCACCTACTCTCCGGGACTAGCTGGGGGGGAGCAGTTCTTC
- - TRBJ2-1 TRBV2 CASSVVLVYEQFF TGTGCCAGCAGTGTCGTGTTGGTTTATGAGCAGTTCTTC
- TRBD2 TRBJ2-3 TRBV27 CASSFTREVNLQTDTQYF TGTGCCAGCAGTTTCACACGGGAGGTCAACTTGCAGACAGATACGCAGTATTTT
- TRBD1 TRBJ2-1 TRBV7-7 CASSPQPGTGVGEQFF TGTGCTAGCAGCCCCCAACCCGGGACAGGGGTCGGTGAGCAGTTCTTC
- - TRBJ2-1 TRBV11-1 CASSLLYEQFF TGTGCCAGCAGCTTACTGTATGAGCAGTTCTTC
- - TRBJ1-3 TRBV29-1 CSVDPGNTIYF TGCAGCGTTGATCCCGGGAACACCATATATTTT
once TRBD2 TRBJ2-3 TRBV7-3 CASSPAGTSGLDTQYF TGTGCCAGCAGTCCAGCCGGGACTAGCGGTTTGGATACGCAGTATTTT
- - TRBJ2-1 TRBV7-2 CASSLVENEQFF TGTGCCAGCAGCTTAGTCGAGAATGAGCAGTTCTTC
once - TRBJ1-6 TRBV2 CASTGATSYNSPLHF TGTGCCAGCACGGGGGCGACCTCCTATAATTCACCCCTCCACTTT
once - TRBJ2-3 TRBV7-8 CASSLDASTDTQYF TGTGCCAGCAGCTTAGATGCTAGCACAGATACGCAGTATTTT
- TRBD1 TRBJ2-1 TRBV7-3 CASSLGQSTYNEQFF TGTGCCAGCAGCTTGGGACAGAGCACCTACAATGAGCAGTTCTTC